This T cell receptor (beta chain) was retrieved from a study of blood T cell repertoires in COVID-19. Study-level information: Spain, Italy and the United States supplied samples that represented acute and convalescent COVID-19.

This CDR3 spans 16 amino acids. The ends were cut back, 6 bases at V and 0 bases at J, with 17 bases in the middle. The germline gives CDR1 SGHRS, CDR2 YFSETQ. As handled by the study authors: From reference gene primer amplification, estimates of nucleated cell counts were derived. The method was immunoSEQ multiplex PCR; TCRdb's version includes in-frame clones alone and lacks a portion of them. The D gene and trimming were derived from the DNA, and the V and J assignments and clone size from that table. The sample contains 120,000 or so clones, around 79% of which appear only once. This chain links TRBV5-1 with TRBJ2-3; tentatively, D is TRBD2 (5 bases). This receptor was taken from a woman aged 80 or over with active or convalescent COVID-19. Specimen: peripheral blood. In nucleotides, the CDR3 is TGCGCCAGCACCCTTGTGGTGGGAGAAAGCACAGATACGCAGTATTTT. It translates to CASTLVVGESTDTQYF.